These T cell receptor beta chains were read from a single sample in a study of CD8 T cells in Susac syndrome. MiXCR, applied by TCRdb to the immunoSEQ multiplex PCR reads, yields one record per CDR3 protein. The repertoire holds approximately 120,000 distinct CDR3 sequences, with roughly 93% as singletons. Material for sequencing was CD8+ T cells from PBMCs. The receptors stem from a human donor with multiple sclerosis. The conserved cysteine and the conserved F or W are not part of the CDR3 here. The D gene is left open where the match is weak.

V | D | CDR3
TRBV19 | . | ASSFNNEQF
TRBV9 | . | ASSVLGPYGYT
TRBV28 | . | ASSLRGRDGYT
TRBV7-9 | . | ASSQSPNTEAF
TRBV20-1 | . | SARTLGDYGYT
TRBV5-4 | . | ASSLRRGKDEQF
TRBV20-1 | . | SARDGGAPLNTGELF
TRBV23-1 | TRBD1 | ASSQSAPGEQGKRSYGYT
TRBV20-1 | TRBD1 | SARVRDRAYNEQF
TRBV7-9 | . | ASSHGADTQY
TRBV4-1 | TRBD2 | ASSQGPSGGETQY
TRBV12-3/TRBV12-4 | . | ASSPEAGYNEQF
TRBV7-2 | TRBD1 | ASSLPGWGTGRVNTEAF
TRBV20-1 | . | SARGFDSIASEQY